What follows are 20 T cell receptor beta chains derived from one specimen sequenced in a study of blood T cell repertoires in COVID-19. The assay was immunoSEQ multiplex PCR, and TCRdb's table has in-frame clones only and misses some. Seen here are some 110,000 clones, 86% observed once, and the top ten hold 7.9%. The specimen was peripheral blood. The source of these receptors is a man aged 70-80 years who had recovered from COVID-19.

V is TRBV27 and J is TRBJ1-1; 7 bases line up with TRBD1. The trim removed 6 bases at V and 2 bases at J, leaving 6 bases unmatched. This CDR3 is 14 amino acids long. The germline gives CDR1 MNHEY, CDR2 SMNVEV (reference sequence). CDR3 sequence (DNA): TGTGCCAGCAGGGACGGACAGGATAACACTGAAGCTTTCTTT. Amino acid sequence: CASRDGQDNTEAFF.

The gene calls are TRBV9 and TRBJ1-4, with unresolved D. The V end was cut by 4 bases, the J end by 3 bases, with 13 bases between. Germline CDR1 reads SGDLS; CDR2 reads YYNGEE. The CDR3 runs to 15 residues. CDR3 bases: TGTGCCAGCAGCCCCTGGCGCGGGGCTAATGAAAAACTGTTTTTT. Protein product: CASSPWRGANEKLFF.

The chain recombines TRBV18 with TRBJ1-5; no definite D call. Germline V gene data show CDR1 as KGHSH and CDR2 as LQKENI. The CDR3 spans 13 residues. Trimming removed 3 bases at V and 5 bases at J, with 8 bases between. The CDR3 nucleotides are TGTGCCAGCTCACCCGGAGGAGATCAGCCCCAGCATTTT. Protein: CASSPGGDQPQHF.

V usage is TRBV2 and J usage is TRBJ1-2; 8 bases match TRBD1. The CDR3 sequence is 13 residues long. Trimming removed 7 bases from V and 6 bases from J; junction bases left unmatched: 7. Germline V gene data show CDR1 as SNHLY and CDR2 as FYNNEI. The CDR3 coding sequence is TGTGCCAGCAACTTACAGGGACAGGATGGCTACACCTTC. Translating gives CASNLQGQDGYTF.

V gene TRBV5-1 combines with J gene TRBJ2-2; TRBD2 aligns across 8 bases. V was clipped by 4 bases and J by 7 bases; unmatched bases: 6. Germline V CDR1 and CDR2: SGHRS, YFSETQ. The CDR3 spans 14 residues. The CDR3 region is CASSPGLGVGELFF. The CDR3 DNA sequence: TGCGCCAGCAGCCCGGGACTAGGGGTCGGGGAGCTGTTTTTT.

The rearrangement uses TRBV6-2 or TRBV6-3 and TRBJ2-7; 13 nucleotides align to TRBD2. After removal of 5 bases from V and 2 bases from J, the junction contained 3 bases not matched to a gene. The CDR3 contains 15 residues. Germline loops: CDR1 MNHEY, CDR2 SVGEGT. The CDR3 is CASSTGLAGAYEQYF. In DNA, the CDR3 is TGTGCCAGCAGTACCGGACTAGCGGGAGCCTACGAGCAGTACTTC.

This chain links TRBV27 with TRBJ2-7; D gene unclear. The germline CDR1 and CDR2 sequences are MNHEY and SMNVEV (reference sequence). This CDR3 region has 13 residues. The germline V and J ends were trimmed by 3 bases and 4 bases, with 10 bases remaining between them. The CDR3 coding sequence is TGTGCCAGCAGTTTGAGTGTCGGGTACGAGCAGTACTTC. This encodes CASSLSVGYEQYF.

This rearrangement joins TRBV5-4 to TRBJ1-6; 10 bases map to TRBD1. CDR1 SGHNT and CDR2 YYREEE come from the germline V gene (reference sequence). The CDR3 is 18 residues long. Trimming took 4 bases from V and 0 from J; bases not matched to a gene: 7. The CDR3 here is CASSADRGSSSYNSPLHF. For the CDR3, the DNA is TGTGCCAGCAGCGCGGACAGGGGGTCGAGCTCCTATAATTCACCCCTCCACTTT. The variable domain in full, with the rest retrieved from reference TRBV5-4 and TRBJ1-6, is ETGVTQSPTHLIKTRGQQVTLRCSSQSGHNTVSWYQQALGQGPQFIFQYYREEENGRGNFPPRFSGLQFPNYSSELNVNALELDDSALYLCASSADRGSSSYNSPLHFGNGTRLTVT.

CDR3 amino acids: CASSPTGLVNEKLFF. CDR3 DNA: TGTGCCAGCAGTCCGACGGGACTGGTAAATGAAAAACTGTTTTTT. The chain combines TRBV28 with TRBJ1-4, with D perhaps matching TRBD1 (5 bases). The CDR3 loop spans 15 amino acids. Germline V gene sequence: CDR1 MDHEN, CDR2 SYDVKM. V lost 5 bases, J lost 5 bases, and 15 bases lay in between. Combining the CDR3 with reference TRBV28 and TRBJ1-4 gives the whole variable domain DVKVTQSSRYLVKRTGEKVFLECVQDMDHENMFWYRQDPGLGLRLIYFSYDVKMKEKGDIPEGYSVSREKKERFSLILESASTNQTSMYLCASSPTGLVNEKLFFGSGTQLSVL.

The V call is TRBV18, the J call TRBJ2-2; D remains unclear. V lost 2 bases and J lost 0, with 10 bases in between. The CDR3 has 16 residues. CDR1 and CDR2 (germline): KGHSH, LQKENI. The CDR3 nucleotides read TGTGCCAGCTCACCAAGGAGAGGCTCGAACACCGGGGAGCTGTTTTTT. Protein sequence: CASSPRRGSNTGELFF.

The rearrangement links TRBV6-1 to TRBJ1-6, with D possibly matching TRBD1 (6 bases). CDR1 is MNHNS, CDR2 SASEGT, per germline. Trimming left V 3 bases short and J 2 bases short, with 20 bases between. The CDR3 sequence is 19 residues long. CDR3 residues: CASSEFPPEGVTYNSPLHF. As DNA, the CDR3 is TGTGCCAGCAGTGAGTTTCCACCTGAGGGGGTTACCTATAATTCACCCCTCCACTTT.

The chain is built from TRBV29-1 and TRBJ2-1, with no clear D. This CDR3 region has 12 residues. V lost 3 bases and J 0 bases, leaving 3 bases between the germline ends. Germline V gives CDR1 SQVTM, CDR2 ANQGSEA. The CDR3 reads CSVESSYNEQFF. The CDR3 nucleotides read TGCAGCGTTGAGAGCTCCTACAATGAGCAGTTCTTC.

The chain joins TRBV18 to TRBJ1-2, with unresolved D. The germline V and J ends were trimmed by 2 bases and 8 bases, with 18 bases remaining between them. The germline gives CDR1 KGHSH, CDR2 LQKENI. The CDR3 runs to 15 residues. The CDR3 DNA sequence: TGTGCCAGCTCACCAACCGCTACTACTGTAGCAGGCTACACCTTC. Protein product: CASSPTATTVAGYTF. Full variable domain (outside the CDR3, taken from reference TRBV18 and TRBJ1-2): NAGVMQNPRHLVRRRGQEARLRCSPMKGHSHVYWYRQLPEEGLKFMVYLQKENIIDESGMPKERFSAEFPKEGPSILRIQQVVRGDSAAYFCASSPTATTVAGYTFGSGTRLTVV.

This clone was detected only a few times. The chain recombines TRBV5-1 with TRBJ2-3; TRBD2 might be the D (6 bases). The CDR3 spans 16 residues. Trimming pared 1 base from V and 3 bases from J, leaving 15 bases between. Germline V lookup: CDR1 SGHRS, CDR2 YFSETQ. The CDR3 reads CASSLPGLGSTDTQYF. For the CDR3, the DNA is TGCGCCAGCAGCTTGCCGGGTCTCGGGAGTACAGATACGCAGTATTTT.

This clone has more than one count but fewer than ten. The rearrangement joins TRBV3-1 (or the pseudogene TRBV3-2) to TRBJ2-2; 8 bases are a match to TRBD1. The germline V gene has CDR1 LGHDT and CDR2 YNNKEL (reference sequence). The CDR3 is 15 amino acids. V lost 4 bases, J lost 6 bases, and 7 bases stayed unmatched. In DNA form, the CDR3 reads TGTGCCAGCAGCCCTCACCAGGGGGCGGCCGGGGAGCTGTTTTTT. This translates into CASSPHQGAAGELFF.

The chain joins TRBV3-1 (or the pseudogene TRBV3-2) to TRBJ2-7; a possible D gene is TRBD2 (6 bases). The length of the CDR3 is 14 residues. The germline V and J ends were trimmed by 0 bases and 4 bases, with 10 bases remaining between them. Per germline, CDR1 LGHDT and CDR2 YNNKEL (reference sequence). CDR3 DNA sequence: TGTGCCAGCAGCCAAGATCTTCGGGGGTACGAGCAGTACTTC. This gives the protein CASSQDLRGYEQYF.

The genes are TRBV5-1 and TRBJ2-3; TRBD2 aligns across 7 bases. The CDR3 runs to 15 residues. The V gene's germline CDR1 is SGHRS and CDR2 YFSETQ. V shed 5 bases, J shed 5 bases, and the junction held 11 bases outside the gene matches. The CDR3: CASRPRGGFGDTQYF. The DNA for the CDR3 is TGCGCCAGCAGGCCCCGCGGGGGATTCGGAGATACGCAGTATTTT.

J is TRBJ1-1 and V is TRBV7-9; D is perhaps TRBD1 (5 bases). CDR3 length: 13 amino acids. The germline V and J ends were trimmed by 2 bases and 5 bases, with 9 bases remaining between them. Germline V lookup: CDR1 SEHNR, CDR2 FQNEAQ (reference sequence). The CDR3 DNA is TGTGCCAGCAGCTTACAGGGTAATACTGAAGCTTTCTTT. This translates into CASSLQGNTEAFF.

The gene calls are TRBV3-1 (or the pseudogene TRBV3-2) and TRBJ1-1; no reliable D call. This CDR3 has 13 amino acids. V lost 2 bases and J 4 bases, leaving 8 bases between the germline ends. The germline gives CDR1 LGHDT, CDR2 YNNKEL (reference sequence). The chain's CDR3 is CASSQLEVTEAFF. DNA for the CDR3: TGTGCCAGCAGCCAACTAGAAGTCACTGAAGCTTTCTTT.

The rearrangement uses TRBV15 and TRBJ2-2; D perhaps matches TRBD2 (6 bases). This CDR3 is 17 amino acids long. Germline loops: CDR1 LNHNV, CDR2 YYDKDF (reference sequence). The V end lost 0 bases, the J end lost 2 bases, and 13 bases lay between the germline ends. CDR3 residues: CATSRDLGTYNTGELFF. For the CDR3, the DNA is TGTGCCACCAGCAGAGATCTAGGGACTTATAACACCGGGGAGCTGTTTTTT.